Shown below are 9 T cell receptor beta chains from a single sample sequenced in a study of blood T cell repertoires in COVID-19 (dated by TCRdb to 2020 to 2021). The library was produced with the immunoSEQ multiplex PCR assay. TCRdb carries this immuneACCESS record with in-frame sequences only. Its versions omit some clonotypes, under half of them owing to an unresolved V gene in the studies checked, with the rest unexplained. The sample contains around 300,000 clones, 86% of them found a single time. The ten largest clones add up to about 2.7% of the sample. Sequencing used PBMCs or T cells enriched from blood (not recorded which). These receptors all come from a woman younger than 35 who had recovered from COVID-19.

This rearrangement joins TRBV5-1 to TRBJ1-2, with 12 bases aligning to TRBD1. Germline values: CDR1 SGHRS, CDR2 YFSETQ. This CDR3 is built from 14 residues. The V and J ends lost 4 bases and 12 bases, in that order; junction bases with no gene match: 10. CDR3: CASSPTGTGGKNTF. CDR3 nucleotide sequence: TGCGCCAGCAGCCCTACCGGGACAGGGGGCAAGAACACCTTC.

The chain carries TRBV7-8 and TRBJ1-1; the match to TRBD1 covers 7 bases. The CDR3 is 16 residues long. V shed 5 bases and J 3 bases; nucleotides not matched to a gene: 12. CDR1 is SGHVS, CDR2 FQNEAQ, per germline. The CDR3 sequence: CASSLLGQMGYTEAFF. Here the CDR3 DNA reads TGTGCCAGCAGCCTATTGGGACAGATGGGGTACACTGAAGCTTTCTTT. The full variable domain, rest sourced from reference TRBV7-8 and TRBJ1-1, is GAGVSQSPRYKVAKRGQDVALRCDPISGHVSLFWYQQALGQGPEFLTYFQNEAQLDKSGLPSDRFFAERPEGSVSTLKIQRTQQEDSAVYLCASSLLGQMGYTEAFFGQGTRLTVV.

This clone has a handful of counts. J is TRBJ1-5 and V is TRBV7-9; 9 bases map to TRBD1. Germline CDR1 is SEHNR and CDR2 is FQNEAQ (reference sequence). The CDR3 runs to 15 residues. Trimming took 4 bases from V and 6 from J; bases not matched to a gene: 7. The chain's CDR3 is CASSWGQGGPQPQHF. The CDR3 DNA reads as TGTGCCAGCAGCTGGGGACAGGGTGGTCCTCAGCCCCAGCATTTT.

The V gene is TRBV15, the J gene TRBJ2-1; the D gene is possibly TRBD1 (5 bases). The germline CDR1 and CDR2 sequences are LNHNV and YYDKDF (reference sequence). Trimming stripped 1 base from V and 1 base from J, with 11 bases between. The CDR3 has 16 residues. This chain's CDR3 is CATSRVSRVSYNEQFF. In DNA form, the CDR3 reads TGTGCCACCAGCAGAGTCAGCAGGGTATCCTACAATGAGCAGTTCTTC.

The rearrangement joins TRBV6-5 to TRBJ1-4; 7 bases map to TRBD1. The CDR3 has 15 residues. The V gene end was trimmed by 4 bases and the J gene end by 7 bases; junction bases not matched to a gene: 9. Germline values: CDR1 MNHEY, CDR2 SVGAGI. CDR3 coding DNA: TGTGCCAGCAGTTCCCCTGACAGGGCAATTGAAAAACTGTTTTTT. Amino acids: CASSSPDRAIEKLFF.

V usage is TRBV5-5 and J usage is TRBJ1-5; a weak D match, TRBD1 (5 bases). Trimming took off 0 bases at V and 2 bases at J, with 6 bases between the two ends. CDR1 and CDR2 from the germline V gene are SGHKS and YYEKEE (reference sequence). The CDR3 covers 14 residues. In DNA form, the CDR3 reads TGTGCCAGCAGCTTGGAAGGGGGCAATCAGCCCCAGCATTTT. Translating it yields CASSLEGGNQPQHF.

J is TRBJ1-6 and V is TRBV10-2; D is possibly TRBD1 (5 bases). Between the trimmed V and J ends, which lost 3 bases and 6 bases, there was a span of 9 bases. This CDR3 has 14 amino acids. The germline gives CDR1 WSHSY, CDR2 SAAADI. In nucleotides, the CDR3 is TGCGCCAGCAGTGAAACGGGGGGTAATTCACCCCTCCACTTT. Translated, it gives CASSETGGNSPLHF.

The chain is built from TRBV19 and TRBJ1-5; 7 bases align to TRBD1. Losses at the gene ends were 5 bases for V and 6 bases for J; bases not matched to a gene: 7. This CDR3 spans 14 amino acids. Germline V CDR1 and CDR2: LNHDA, SQIVND (reference sequence). This chain's CDR3 is CASSPRQGLQPQHF. CDR3 DNA: TGTGCCAGTAGTCCCAGACAGGGCCTTCAGCCCCAGCATTTT.

The chain has TRBV5-4 and TRBJ2-3, with D possibly being TRBD2 (5 bases). Germline CDR1 is SGHNT and CDR2 is YYREEE (reference sequence). Trimming cost V 0 bases and J 0 bases, with 8 bases left between them. This CDR3 is 15 amino acids long. This chain's CDR3 is CASSLDGVSTDTQYF. The CDR3 coding sequence is TGTGCCAGCAGCTTGGACGGGGTAAGCACAGATACGCAGTATTTT.